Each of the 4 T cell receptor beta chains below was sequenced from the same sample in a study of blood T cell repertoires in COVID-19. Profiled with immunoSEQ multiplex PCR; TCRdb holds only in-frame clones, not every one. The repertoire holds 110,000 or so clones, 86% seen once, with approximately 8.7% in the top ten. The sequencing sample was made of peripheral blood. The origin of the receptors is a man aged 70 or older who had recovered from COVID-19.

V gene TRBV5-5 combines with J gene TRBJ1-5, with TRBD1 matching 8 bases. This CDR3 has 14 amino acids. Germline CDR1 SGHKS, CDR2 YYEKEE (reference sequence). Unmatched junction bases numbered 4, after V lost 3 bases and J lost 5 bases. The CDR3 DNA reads TGTGCCAGCAGCTCACAGGGGGGGGATCAGCCCCAGCATTTT. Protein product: CASSSQGGDQPQHF.

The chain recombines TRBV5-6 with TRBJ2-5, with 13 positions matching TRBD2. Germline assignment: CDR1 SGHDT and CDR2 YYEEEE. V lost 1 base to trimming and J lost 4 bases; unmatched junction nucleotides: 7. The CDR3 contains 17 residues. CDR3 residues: CASSLRTSGRRGETQYF. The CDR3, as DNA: TGTGCCAGCAGCTTGAGGACTAGCGGGAGAAGGGGAGAGACCCAGTACTTC.

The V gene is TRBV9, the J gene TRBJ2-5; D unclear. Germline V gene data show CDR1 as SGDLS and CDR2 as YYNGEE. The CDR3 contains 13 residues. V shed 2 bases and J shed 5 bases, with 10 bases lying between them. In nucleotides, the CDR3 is TGTGCCAGCAGCGTGAGAGCAAAGGAGACCCAGTACTTC. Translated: CASSVRAKETQYF.

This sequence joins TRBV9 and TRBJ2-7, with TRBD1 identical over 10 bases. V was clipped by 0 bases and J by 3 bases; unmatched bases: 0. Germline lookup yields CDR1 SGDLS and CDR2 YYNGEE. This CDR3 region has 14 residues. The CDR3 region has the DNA TGTGCCAGCAGCGTAGGGGACAGGGGCTACGAGCAGTACTTC. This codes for CASSVGDRGYEQYF.